Reported below is one T cell receptor beta chain. The time point is: newly diagnosed GD, antithyroid drugs for less than 3 months. The TCR library used RNA extracted from PBMCs. Building of the TCR beta libraries involved iRepertoire HTBI primers and Arm-PCR of CDR3 regions. One entry per CDR3 protein, called by TCRdb with MiXCR from the multiplex PCR reads. The table has about 540,000 distinct CDR3 sequences, roughly 13% seen once. The CDR3 contains 14 residues. Germline V lookup: CDR1 SGHRS, CDR2 YFSETQ. Trimming removed 0 bases at V and 4 bases at J, with 10 bases between. The data were obtained in a study of regulatory T cells in long-lasting Graves disease. These data were likewise used in another study, on T cells in Graves' hyperthyroidism and ophthalmopathy. In that study: Diagnoses rested on clinical symptoms, serum thyroxine and TRAb, thyroid ultrasound and orbital computed tomography. HTBI primers were the set used in a first-round RT-PCR of the TCR CDR3. Among clonotypes expanded in thyroid above 0.001, most were also found in blood. Ophthalmopathy, as predicted by the model, came a median 6.5 months after the prediction.

The clonotype comes from a man aged 25 to 40 with Graves disease. The chain has TRBV5-1 and TRBJ2-5, with a weak D call TRBD1 (5 bases). Sequencing was performed on peripheral blood mononuclear cells (PBMCs), taken at new diagnosis, from a patient treated with antithyroid drugs. CDR3 region: CASSLEGMGETQYF. CDR3 in DNA: TGCGCCAGCAGCTTGGAGGGGATGGGAGAGACCCAGTACTTC. Full variable domain (remainder filled in from reference TRBV5-1 and TRBJ2-5): KAGVTQTPRYLIKTRGQQVTLSCSPISGHRSVSWYQQTPGQGLQFLFEYFSETQRNKGNFPGRFSGRQFSNSRSEMNVSTLELGDSALYLCASSLEGMGETQYFGPGTRLLVL.